The subject of this entry is one TCR beta chain. Investigators took RNA and DNA out together from 20-30 mg of unsorted bulk tissue. Surgeons resected the patients' primary liver carcinomas. This entry belongs to a study of tumor-infiltrating lymphocytes in primary liver carcinoma. Study-level background: The five patients, who were men and women, ranged in age from 30 to 69 years.

Starting material of around 460 ng total RNA yielded TCR beta cDNA via a constant-region primer. ARM-PCR was slightly modified, and three nested multiplex PCR rounds with it gave rise to the TCR beta libraries. The opening two PCR rounds, about 10 cycles each, paired TRBV1-TRBV30 forward primers with a C-beta reverse primer. TCRdb re-called the multiplex PCR reads with MiXCR, one entry per CDR3 protein. The repertoire consists of roughly 120,000 distinct CDR3 sequences, with around two thirds occurring once and the leading ten covering over 7.5%. CDR3 size: 12 residues. Per the germline V gene, CDR1 is LNHNV and CDR2 is YYDKDF (reference sequence). With 1 base removed from V and 5 bases from J, the gap between germline ends came to 4 bases.

V usage is TRBV15 and J usage is TRBJ2-3, with unresolved D. The sequence came from a woman aged 60-70 years with primary liver carcinoma and hepatitis B virus infection. The sample taken for sequencing was tumor-adjacent normal liver tissue. The CDR3 nucleotides are TGTGCCACCAGCAGAGTCAAAGATACGCAGTATTTT. Its translation is CATSRVKDTQYF.